A single TCR beta chain is shown here with its context. The data derive from a study of T cells in Graves' hyperthyroidism and ophthalmopathy. The CDR3 contains 13 residues. CDR1 is MNHEY and CDR2 is SVGEGT in the germline V gene. V was cut by 1 base and J by 6 bases, with 7 bases left in between. From RNA transcripts, TCR beta CDR3 regions were amplified. The HTBI primer set drove a first-round RT-PCR of the TCR CDR3. Each CDR3 protein is one row after TCRdb ran MiXCR on the multiplex PCR reads. This sample has a few hundred thousand distinct CDR3 sequences; 15% to 17% occur once, and the top ten carry roughly 6.6%.

The clonotype was recovered from a woman aged 25 to 39 with Graves' hyperthyroidism. The sequenced sample was blood. This chain connects TRBV6-2 or TRBV6-3 to TRBJ2-1; no reliable D call. CDR3 in amino acids: CASSYLGFNEQFF. Here the CDR3 DNA reads TGTGCCAGCAGTTACTTAGGGTTCAATGAGCAGTTCTTC.